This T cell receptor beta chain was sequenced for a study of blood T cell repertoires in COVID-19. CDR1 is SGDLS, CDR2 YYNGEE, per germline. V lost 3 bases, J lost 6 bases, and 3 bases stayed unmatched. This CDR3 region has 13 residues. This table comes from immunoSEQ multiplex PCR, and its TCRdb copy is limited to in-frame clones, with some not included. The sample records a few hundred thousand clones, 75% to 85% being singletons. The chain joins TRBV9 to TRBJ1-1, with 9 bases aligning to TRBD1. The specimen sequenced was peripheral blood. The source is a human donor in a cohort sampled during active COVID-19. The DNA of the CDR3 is TGTGCCAGCAGCGAAACAGGGGGCTCTGAAGCTTTCTTT. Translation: CASSETGGSEAFF. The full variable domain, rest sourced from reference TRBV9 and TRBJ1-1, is DSGVTQTPKHLITATGQRVTLRCSPRSGDLSVYWYQQSLDQGLQFLIQYYNGEERAKGNILERFSAQQFPDLHSELNLSSLELGDSALYFCASSETGGSEAFFGQGTRLTVV.